This TCR beta chain originates from a study of cytomegalovirus exposure and HLA in healthy donors. This CDR3 is 16 amino acids long. With 60 Vbeta and 13 Jbeta primers, the PCR was carried out. The table came from immunoSEQ multiplex PCR; TCRdb's copy has only in-frame clones and leaves some out. The data contain some 200,000 clones, around 77% of them singletons. What was sequenced was PBMCs. This clonotype was sampled from a woman aged 30 to 39 in good health and CMV-seronegative. The chain carries TRBV21-1 and TRBJ1-3. TRBV21-1 is labeled a pseudogene. The CDR3 loop reads CASSHSGRERGNTIYF. The CDR3 bases are TGTGCCAGCAGTCACTCAGGGAGGGAGAGGGGAAACACCATATATTTT.